This entry lists 14 T cell receptor beta chains sequenced from one sample in a study of blood T cell repertoires in COVID-19. Profiled with immunoSEQ multiplex PCR; TCRdb holds only in-frame clones, not every one. The top ten clones hold 4.5% to 5.5% of a sample with a few hundred thousand clones, 86% of them seen once. The sample consisted of PBMCs or T cells enriched from blood (not recorded which). The receptors stem from a woman aged 25-40 years who had been exposed to COVID-19.

The gene calls are TRBV5-6 and TRBJ1-2; 10 bases line up with TRBD1. Trimming at V came to 5 bases and at J to 4 bases, leaving 14 bases not matched to a gene. In germline, CDR1 is SGHDT, CDR2 YYEEEE. The CDR3 extends over 17 amino acids. This chain's CDR3 is CASSTGTGVNHGYGYTF. CDR3 nucleotides: TGTGCCAGCAGTACCGGGACAGGGGTCAACCACGGCTATGGCTACACCTTC.

The table lists this clone with a few counts. The gene calls are TRBV21-1 and TRBJ1-6; TRBD1, the D gene given by the table, was not confirmed from the DNA. TRBV21-1 is described as a pseudogene. The CDR3 sequence is 15 residues long. DNA for the CDR3: TGTGCCAGCAGCAAAGGGACAGGGGACAATTCACCCCTCCACTTT. Residues: CASSKGTGDNSPLHF.

Details on this clone: One end of the junction fails to match germline, which may point to a read error. The gene calls are TRBV11-2 and TRBJ2-3; 8 nucleotides align to TRBD1. Germline CDR1 and CDR2: SGHAT and FQNNGV. CDR3 length: 16 amino acids. The CDR3 bases are TGTGCCAGCAGGTTAGGCAGGGGGCTTGGAACAGATACGCAGTATTTT. This codes for CASRLGRGLGTDTQYF.

V gene TRBV11-2 combines with J gene TRBJ2-7; TRBD1 is a possible D gene (6 bases). This CDR3 contains 14 residues. V shed 5 bases and J shed 4 bases, with 15 bases lying between them. The V gene's germline CDR1 is SGHAT and CDR2 FQNNGV. The CDR3 DNA reads TGTGCCAGCAGCCTGGACAGTCGGGTATACGAGCAGTACTTC. Amino acids: CASSLDSRVYEQYF.

The chain uses TRBV29-1 and TRBJ1-2, with a possible D match to TRBD1 (5 bases). The V and J ends lost 7 bases and 8 bases respectively, with 20 bases between them. The CDR3 length is 13 residues. From germline, CDR1 is SQVTM and CDR2 ANQGSEA. CDR3 nucleotide sequence: TGCAGCGCCCTCGGGGGTTACCCAGGCGGCTACACCTTC. This gives the protein CSALGGYPGGYTF.

This rearrangement joins TRBV10-3 to TRBJ1-6; maybe TRBD1 (5 bases). This CDR3 comprises 13 residues. V lost 8 bases to trimming and J lost 8 bases, with 13 bases between them. CDR1 is ENHRY, CDR2 SYGVKD, per germline. This chain's CDR3 is CAIRRQWDSPLHF. The CDR3 DNA follows: TGTGCCATCCGGAGACAGTGGGATTCACCCCTCCACTTT.

A remark on this clone: The conserved phenylalanine or tryptophan is not found at the CDR3 terminus, so this likely reflects a read error. The limits of the CDR3 on the DNA are not certain, so only TCRdb's listed CDR3 is given. J is TRBJ2-7 and V is TRBV7-8; TRBD2 is the table's D call, not checked against the DNA. Germline V CDR1 and CDR2: SGHVS, FQNEAQ. The CDR3 spans 13 amino acids, including both terminal residues. The CDR3 spells CASSLVEASGPDL.

This clone appeared a single time. The J gene is TRBJ2-1, the V gene TRBV7-9, with 9 bases matching TRBD1. CDR1 and CDR2 from the germline V gene are SEHNR and FQNEAQ (reference sequence). The CDR3 spans 14 residues. The J segment lost 5 bases and the V segment lost 7 bases, leaving 6 bases of the junction unmatched. The CDR3 DNA reads as TGTGCCAGCAAAACAGGGGGCGCGCACAATGAGCAGTTCTTC. Amino acids: CASKTGGAHNEQFF. The whole variable domain, filled in from reference TRBV7-9 and TRBJ2-1, reads DTGVSQNPRHKITKRGQNVTFRCDPISEHNRLYWYRQTLGQGPEFLTYFQNEAQLEKSRLLSDRFSAERPKGSFSTLEIQRTEQGDSAMYLCASKTGGAHNEQFFGPGTRLTVL.

This sequence joins TRBV6-1 and TRBJ1-1, with TRBD1 matching 10 bases. The V gene end was trimmed by 1 base and the J gene end by 1 base; junction bases not matched to a gene: 6. The germline gives CDR1 MNHNS, CDR2 SASEGT. This CDR3 is built from 17 residues. The CDR3 nucleotides read TGTGCCAGCAGTGAAGTGAGACAGGGGGCCGGGAACACTGAAGCTTTCTTT. Encoded protein: CASSEVRQGAGNTEAFF.

This rearrangement joins TRBV5-1 to TRBJ1-1, with 7 bases matching TRBD1. The V gene end was trimmed by 2 bases and the J gene end by 1 base; junction bases not matched to a gene: 5. Germline CDR1 reads SGHRS; CDR2 reads YFSETQ. This CDR3 has 15 residues. This CDR3 is CASSLQGPWNTEAFF. The CDR3 DNA sequence: TGCGCCAGCAGCTTACAGGGGCCGTGGAACACTGAAGCTTTCTTT.

V gene TRBV5-6 combines with J gene TRBJ1-2, with a possible D match to TRBD1 (6 bases). The germline gives CDR1 SGHDT, CDR2 YYEEEE. The CDR3 is made up of 15 amino acids. V shed 4 bases and J shed 4 bases, with 17 bases lying between them. The CDR3 bases are TGTGCCAGCAGCCGAACGGGGGGCTCCATCTATGGCTACACCTTC. This encodes CASSRTGGSIYGYTF. The full variable domain, completed using reference TRBV5-6 and TRBJ1-2, is DAGVTQSPTHLIKTRGQQVTLRCSPKSGHDTVSWYQQALGQGPQFIFQYYEEEERQRGNFPDRFSGHQFPNYSSELNVNALLLGDSALYLCASSRTGGSIYGYTFGSGTRLTVV.

This rearrangement joins TRBV19 to TRBJ1-5; a weak D match, TRBD1 (5 bases). Per germline, CDR1 LNHDA and CDR2 SQIVND (reference sequence). The length of the CDR3 is 15 residues. Trimming removed 4 bases from V and 2 bases from J, with 12 bases in between. CDR3 in DNA: TGTGCCAGTAGTAGTGGGGCATTCGGCAATCAGCCCCAGCATTTT. As protein: CASSSGAFGNQPQHF.

This chain uses TRBV7-6 with TRBJ1-2, with D unclear. Trimming cost V 3 bases and J 4 bases, with 33 bases left between them. The germline V gene has CDR1 SGHVS and CDR2 FNYEAQ. The CDR3 runs to 21 residues. The chain's CDR3 is CASSFRGTLPRKNNYGYGYTF. In nucleotides, the CDR3 is TGTGCCAGCAGCTTTAGAGGTACCCTACCCAGAAAAAATAACTATGGCTATGGCTACACCTTC.

The chain combines TRBV25-1 with TRBJ2-1, with 9 bases matching TRBD2. There are 15 residues in the CDR3. Germline values: CDR1 MGHDK, CDR2 SYGVNS. Trimming removed 4 bases from V and 4 bases from J; junction bases left unmatched: 5. This chain's CDR3 is CASSVAGENYNEQFF. The CDR3 DNA is TGTGCCAGCAGTGTAGCGGGGGAGAATTACAATGAGCAGTTCTTC. Full variable domain (outside the CDR3, taken from reference TRBV25-1 and TRBJ2-1): EADIYQTPRYLVIGTGKKITLECSQTMGHDKMYWYQQDPGMELHLIHYSYGVNSTEKGDLSSESTVSRIRTEHFPLTLESARPSHTSQYLCASSVAGENYNEQFFGPGTRLTVL.